A selection of T cell receptor beta chains follows, all from one sample in a study of PD-1 blockade in classical Hodgkin lymphoma. Sequenced by immunoSEQ multiplex PCR; TCRdb stores in-frame clones only, minus some. The table lists about 98,000 clones, around 90% of them singletons, with less than 3.5% in the top ten. Sequenced here: peripheral blood mononuclear cells (PBMCs), sampled at baseline. These receptors were obtained from a human donor with classical Hodgkin lymphoma. The CDR3 runs from the conserved cysteine through the conserved F or W. The D gene is left open where the match is weak.

v_call,j_call,d_call,cdr3_aa,cdr3_nt
TRBV15,TRBJ2-2,TRBD1,CATSRDEGQANTGELFF,TGTGCCACCAGCAGAGACGAGGGACAGGCGAACACCGGGGAGCTGTTTTTT
TRBV19,TRBJ2-2,TRBD1,CASIKGIAGQGYRAGSTGELFF,TGTGCCAGTATCAAAGGAATAGCGGGACAGGGGTACCGAGCGGGAAGCACCGGGGAGCTGTTTTTT
TRBV13,TRBJ2-1,TRBD1,CASSRGTGANEQFF,TGTGCCAGCAGCCGAGGGACAGGGGCCAATGAGCAGTTCTTC
TRBV4-1,TRBJ2-1,TRBD1,CASSQLDLTGAYNEQFF,TGCGCCAGCAGCCAACTGGACCTGACAGGGGCCTACAATGAGCAGTTCTTC
TRBV5-1,TRBJ2-7,TRBD1,CASSFRQGAREQYF,TGCGCCAGCAGCTTTAGACAGGGGGCGCGTGAGCAGTACTTC
TRBV19,TRBJ2-2,-,CASSILATGELFF,TGTGCCAGTAGTATTCTAGCCACCGGGGAGCTGTTTTTT
TRBV20-1,TRBJ2-1,-,CSARVAPEQFF,TGCAGTGCTAGAGTGGCTCCAGAGCAGTTCTTC
TRBV6-1,TRBJ2-5,-,CASSEDPFRETQYF,TGTGCCAGCAGTGAAGATCCTTTCCGGGAGACCCAGTACTTC
TRBV6-5,TRBJ2-2,-,CASSLGYTLTGELFF,TGTGCCAGCAGTTTGGGGTACACTTTAACCGGGGAGCTGTTTTTT
TRBV7-8,TRBJ2-1,TRBD2,CASSLLARTRPSGNNEQFF,TGTGCCAGCAGCTTATTAGCCCGGACTAGGCCTAGCGGAAACAATGAGCAGTTCTTC
TRBV6-1,TRBJ2-3,TRBD2,CASSVLAGATSSTDTQYF,TGTGCCAGCAGTGTTTTAGCGGGGGCAACCTCTAGCACAGATACGCAGTATTTT
TRBV2,TRBJ2-1,-,CASSKGGYLPNEQFF,TGTGCCAGCAGCAAGGGGGGATACCTTCCCAATGAGCAGTTCTTC
TRBV10-3,TRBJ2-2,-,CAISERRSGELFF,TGTGCCATCAGTGAACGAAGGTCCGGGGAGCTGTTTTTT